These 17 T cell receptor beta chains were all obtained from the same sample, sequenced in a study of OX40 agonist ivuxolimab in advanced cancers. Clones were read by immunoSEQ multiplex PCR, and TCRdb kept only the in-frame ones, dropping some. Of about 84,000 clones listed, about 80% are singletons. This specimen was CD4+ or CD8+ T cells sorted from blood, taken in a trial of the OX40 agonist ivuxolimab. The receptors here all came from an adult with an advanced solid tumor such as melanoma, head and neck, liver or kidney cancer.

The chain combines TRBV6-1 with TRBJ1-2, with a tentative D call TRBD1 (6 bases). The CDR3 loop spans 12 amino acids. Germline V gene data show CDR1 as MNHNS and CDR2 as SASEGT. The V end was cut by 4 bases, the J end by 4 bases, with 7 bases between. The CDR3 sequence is CASSGQVYGYTF. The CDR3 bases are TGTGCCAGCAGTGGACAGGTCTATGGCTACACCTTC.

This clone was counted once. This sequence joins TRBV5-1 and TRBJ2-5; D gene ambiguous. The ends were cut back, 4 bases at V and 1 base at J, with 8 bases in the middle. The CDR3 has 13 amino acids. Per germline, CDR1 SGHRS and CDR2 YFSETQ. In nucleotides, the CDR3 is TGCGCCAGCAGCCCGGGCTCCCAAGAGACCCAGTACTTC. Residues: CASSPGSQETQYF.

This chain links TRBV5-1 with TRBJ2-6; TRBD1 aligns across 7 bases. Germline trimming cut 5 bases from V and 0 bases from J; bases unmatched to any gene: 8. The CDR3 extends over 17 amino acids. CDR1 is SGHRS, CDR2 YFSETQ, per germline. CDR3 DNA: TGCGCCAGCAGGCGGACAGGATCTTCCTCTGGGGCCAACGTCCTGACTTTC. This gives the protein CASRRTGSSSGANVLTF.

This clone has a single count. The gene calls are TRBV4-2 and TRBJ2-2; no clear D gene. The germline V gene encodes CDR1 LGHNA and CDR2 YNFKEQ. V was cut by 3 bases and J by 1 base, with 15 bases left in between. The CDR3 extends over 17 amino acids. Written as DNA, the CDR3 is TGTGCCAGCAGCCAGCAGCTAAAGGGTTTGAACACCGGGGAGCTGTTTTTT. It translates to CASSQQLKGLNTGELFF.

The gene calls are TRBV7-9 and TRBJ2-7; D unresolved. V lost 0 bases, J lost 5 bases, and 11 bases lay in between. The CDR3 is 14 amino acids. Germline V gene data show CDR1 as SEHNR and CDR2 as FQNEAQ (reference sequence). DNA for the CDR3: TGTGCCAGCAGCTTAGCGGGGTCACGGCACGAGCAGTACTTC. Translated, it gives CASSLAGSRHEQYF.

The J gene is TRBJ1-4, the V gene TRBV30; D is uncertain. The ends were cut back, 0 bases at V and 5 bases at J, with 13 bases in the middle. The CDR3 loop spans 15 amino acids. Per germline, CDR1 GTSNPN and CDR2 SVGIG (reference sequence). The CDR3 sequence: CAWSVREATNEKLFF. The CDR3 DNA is TGTGCCTGGAGTGTACGGGAGGCGACGAATGAAAAACTGTTTTTT.

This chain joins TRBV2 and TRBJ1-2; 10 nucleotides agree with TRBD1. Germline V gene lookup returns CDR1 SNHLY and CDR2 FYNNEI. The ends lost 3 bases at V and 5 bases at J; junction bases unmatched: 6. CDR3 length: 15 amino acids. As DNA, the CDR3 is TGTGCCAGCAGTGAGACAGGGGGCAAGGAATATGGCTACACCTTC. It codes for CASSETGGKEYGYTF.

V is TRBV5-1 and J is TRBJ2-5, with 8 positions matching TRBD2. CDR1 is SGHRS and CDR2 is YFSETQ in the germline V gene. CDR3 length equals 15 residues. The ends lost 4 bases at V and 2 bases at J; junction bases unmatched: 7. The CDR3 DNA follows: TGCGCCAGCAGCCCCTGGGCGGGGGGACAAGAGACCCAGTACTTC. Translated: CASSPWAGGQETQYF.

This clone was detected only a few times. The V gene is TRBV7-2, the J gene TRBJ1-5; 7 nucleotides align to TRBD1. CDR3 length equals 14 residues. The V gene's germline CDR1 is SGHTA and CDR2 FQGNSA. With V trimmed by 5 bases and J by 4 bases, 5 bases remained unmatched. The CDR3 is CASSEYRGNQPQHF. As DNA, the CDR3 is TGTGCCAGCAGCGAGTACAGGGGAAATCAGCCCCAGCATTTT.

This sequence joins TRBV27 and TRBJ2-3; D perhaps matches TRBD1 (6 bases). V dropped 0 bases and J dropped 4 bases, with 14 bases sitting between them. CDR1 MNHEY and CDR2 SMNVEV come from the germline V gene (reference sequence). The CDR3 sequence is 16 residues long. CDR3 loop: CASSLSTRAGADTQYF. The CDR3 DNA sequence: TGTGCCAGCAGTTTATCGACGCGGGCAGGGGCAGATACGCAGTATTTT.

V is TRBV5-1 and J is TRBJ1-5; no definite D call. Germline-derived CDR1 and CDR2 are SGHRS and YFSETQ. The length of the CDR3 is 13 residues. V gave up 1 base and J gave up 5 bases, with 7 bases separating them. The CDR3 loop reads CASSLLGYQPQHF. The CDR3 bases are TGCGCCAGCAGCTTGTTGGGCTATCAGCCCCAGCATTTT.

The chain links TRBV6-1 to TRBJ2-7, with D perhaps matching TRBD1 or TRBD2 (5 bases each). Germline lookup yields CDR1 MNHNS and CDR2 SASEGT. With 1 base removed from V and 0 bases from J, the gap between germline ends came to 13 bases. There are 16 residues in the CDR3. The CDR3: CASSEGEGLPSYEQYF. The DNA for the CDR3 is TGTGCCAGCAGTGAAGGAGAGGGGCTTCCCTCCTACGAGCAGTACTTC.

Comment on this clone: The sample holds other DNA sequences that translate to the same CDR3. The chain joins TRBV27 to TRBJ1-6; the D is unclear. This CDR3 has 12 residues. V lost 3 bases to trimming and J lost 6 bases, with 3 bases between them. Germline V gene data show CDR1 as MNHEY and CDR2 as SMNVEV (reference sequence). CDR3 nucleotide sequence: TGTGCCAGCAGTTTTCTTAATTCACCCCTCCACTTT. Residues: CASSFLNSPLHF.

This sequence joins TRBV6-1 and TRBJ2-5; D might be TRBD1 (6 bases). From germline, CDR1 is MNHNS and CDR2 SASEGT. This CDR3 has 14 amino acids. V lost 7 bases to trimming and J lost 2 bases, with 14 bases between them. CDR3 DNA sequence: TGTGCCAGCATCCTACAGGGAGTACAAGAGACCCAGTACTTC. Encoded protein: CASILQGVQETQYF.

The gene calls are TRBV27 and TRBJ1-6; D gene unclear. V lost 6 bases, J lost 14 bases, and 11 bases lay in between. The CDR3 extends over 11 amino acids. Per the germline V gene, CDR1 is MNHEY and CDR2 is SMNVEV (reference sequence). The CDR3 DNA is TGTGCCAGCAGCTGGCCGGTGGCCCTCCACTTT. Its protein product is CASSWPVALHF.

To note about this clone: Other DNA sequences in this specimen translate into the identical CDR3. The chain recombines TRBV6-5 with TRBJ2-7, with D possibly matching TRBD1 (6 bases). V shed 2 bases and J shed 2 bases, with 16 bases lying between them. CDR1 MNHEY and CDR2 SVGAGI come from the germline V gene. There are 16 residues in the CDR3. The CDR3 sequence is CASSYGQGRRTYEQYF. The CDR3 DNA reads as TGTGCCAGCAGTTACGGCCAGGGGCGCCGTACCTACGAGCAGTACTTC.

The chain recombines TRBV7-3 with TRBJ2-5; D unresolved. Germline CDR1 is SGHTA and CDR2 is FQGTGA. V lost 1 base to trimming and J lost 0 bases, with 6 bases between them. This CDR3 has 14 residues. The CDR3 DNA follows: TGTGCCAGCAGCTTAATGGCAGACCAAGAGACCCAGTACTTC. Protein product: CASSLMADQETQYF.